This entry lists 25 T cell receptor beta chains sequenced from one sample in a study of T cell responses to AZD1222 COVID-19 vaccine. Measured with immunoSEQ multiplex PCR; TCRdb has only the in-frame clones, and not every one. The table shows 100,000 to 150,000 clones, with less than 95% occurring only once. The source was peripheral blood, collected on day 0 of MenACWY control vaccination. These receptors all come from an adult in good health.

The rearrangement links TRBV9 to TRBJ2-7; D gene unclear. The CDR3 runs 15 residues. Trimming removed 0 bases at V and 2 bases at J, with 12 bases between. Germline V gene sequence: CDR1 SGDLS, CDR2 YYNGEE. CDR3: CASSVGVDLTYEQYF. DNA for the CDR3: TGTGCCAGCAGCGTAGGTGTCGACTTGACCTACGAGCAGTACTTC.

The rearrangement links TRBV24-1 to TRBJ2-3, with TRBD2 matching over 14 bases. The CDR3 spans 16 residues. V lost 10 bases and J lost 0; bases outside the gene matches: 5. Germline V gene data show CDR1 as KGHDR and CDR2 as SFDVKD. The CDR3 sequence is CATGTSGSYSTDTQYF. CDR3 nucleotide sequence: TGTGCCACTGGGACTAGCGGGAGCTATAGCACAGATACGCAGTATTTT.

The genes are TRBV5-5 and TRBJ2-1; 9 bases match TRBD2. This CDR3 spans 14 amino acids. Germline values: CDR1 SGHKS, CDR2 YYEKEE (reference sequence). Trimming cost V 3 bases and J 7 bases; bases outside gene matches: 5. This chain's CDR3 is CASSSGLALNEQFF. CDR3 DNA: TGTGCCAGCAGCTCAGGACTAGCGCTAAATGAGCAGTTCTTC.

The V gene is TRBV6-4, the J gene TRBJ2-5; 11 bases match TRBD1. Trimming removed 7 bases from V and 0 bases from J; junction bases left unmatched: 7. Germline V gene data show CDR1 as MRHNA and CDR2 as SNTAGT. The CDR3 has 16 residues. The CDR3 here is CASNRTGGQYQETQYF. As DNA, the CDR3 is TGTGCCAGCAATAGGACAGGGGGCCAGTACCAAGAGACCCAGTACTTC.

The CDR3 DNA reads TGTGCCAGCAGTCTGGGCCAGAACTATGGCTACACCTTC. As protein: CASSLGQNYGYTF. The V call is TRBV12-3 or TRBV12-4, the J call TRBJ1-2; D unresolved. Trimming removed 5 bases at V and 2 bases at J, with 9 bases between. The CDR3 is made up of 13 amino acids.

V usage is TRBV7-9 and J usage is TRBJ2-5; 8 nucleotides align to TRBD2. Per the germline V gene, CDR1 is SEHNR and CDR2 is FQNEAQ (reference sequence). Germline trimming cut 5 bases from V and 7 bases from J; bases unmatched to any gene: 18. There are 17 residues in the CDR3. CDR3: CASSLVTSPTRGGTQYF. The CDR3 DNA reads TGTGCCAGCAGCCTCGTTACTTCCCCGACCCGGGGGGGGACCCAGTACTTC.

The chain uses TRBV9 and TRBJ2-3; 11 positions match TRBD1. The germline V gene encodes CDR1 SGDLS and CDR2 YYNGEE. The CDR3 covers 20 residues. Trimming took 4 bases from V and 2 from J; bases not matched to a gene: 18. For the CDR3, the DNA is TGTGCCAGCAGCCATCACCGGGACAGGGGGAGGCACCACCTCACAGATACGCAGTATTTT. It codes for CASSHHRDRGRHHLTDTQYF.

The chain joins TRBV18 to TRBJ2-7, with 9 nucleotides matching TRBD1. After removal of 6 bases from V and 5 bases from J, the junction contained 8 bases not matched to a gene. Germline values: CDR1 KGHSH, CDR2 LQKENI. The CDR3 is 14 amino acids. The chain's CDR3 is CASSPGQGLHEQYV. The CDR3 DNA is TGTGCCAGCTCTCCGGGACAGGGCCTCCACGAGCAGTACGTC.

This clone came up a few times. The V and J genes are TRBV15 and TRBJ2-2; possible D gene TRBD1, 6 bases. In germline, CDR1 is LNHNV, CDR2 YYDKDF (reference sequence). V lost 8 bases to trimming and J lost 1 base, with 14 bases between them. The CDR3 covers 15 residues. The CDR3 here is CATQVGARNTGELFF. The CDR3 region has the DNA TGTGCCACCCAGGTGGGGGCTAGGAACACCGGGGAGCTGTTTTTT.

This chain connects TRBV7-3 to TRBJ1-1; the D gene is possibly TRBD1 (5 bases). The CDR3 loop spans 13 amino acids. Trimming left V 5 bases short and J 4 bases short, with 11 bases between. Germline CDR1 and CDR2: SGHTA and FQGTGA. CDR3 region: CASSLKGTTEAFF. The CDR3 DNA reads as TGTGCCAGCAGCCTCAAAGGGACCACTGAAGCTTTCTTT.

The table lists this clone with a count of one. The chain carries TRBV5-4 and TRBJ2-5; 11 positions agree with TRBD1. Germline V gene data show CDR1 as SGHNT and CDR2 as YYREEE (reference sequence). This CDR3 spans 16 amino acids. V lost 1 base to trimming and J lost 4 bases; unmatched junction nucleotides: 6. This CDR3 is CASSLLDRGRVETQYF. Written as DNA, the CDR3 is TGTGCCAGCAGCTTGCTGGACAGGGGGCGCGTAGAGACCCAGTACTTC.

The gene calls are TRBV7-8 and TRBJ2-7; D not certain. This CDR3 has 12 amino acids. V was shortened by 5 bases and J by 5 bases, with 10 bases between the two germline ends. Germline V CDR1 and CDR2: SGHVS, FQNEAQ. CDR3 DNA: TGTGCCAGCAGCCATTTCGAGGACGAGCAGTACTTC. It is translated as CASSHFEDEQYF.

This sequence joins TRBV27 and TRBJ1-1; 7 positions match TRBD1. The CDR3 sequence is 13 residues long. Germline lookup yields CDR1 MNHEY and CDR2 SMNVEV (reference sequence). V lost 1 base, J lost 5 bases, and 1 base stayed unmatched. The CDR3 sequence: CASSLFRGTEAFF. For the CDR3, the DNA is TGTGCCAGCAGTTTATTCAGGGGGACTGAAGCTTTCTTT.

This clone was seen a handful of times. The V call is TRBV15, the J call TRBJ2-3; TRBD1 aligns across 8 bases. The junction had 7 bases not matched to a gene; V was cut back by 4 bases and J by 4 bases. The CDR3 is 15 amino acids. Germline V gene sequence: CDR1 LNHNV, CDR2 YYDKDF (reference sequence). CDR3 in amino acids: CATSIKGQESDTQYF. The CDR3 DNA reads TGTGCCACCAGCATTAAGGGACAGGAGTCAGATACGCAGTATTTT.

The rearrangement uses TRBV3-1 (or the pseudogene TRBV3-2) and TRBJ1-5, with D unclear. Trimming removed 3 bases at V and 0 bases at J, with 6 bases between. The germline V gene encodes CDR1 LGHDT and CDR2 YNNKEL (reference sequence). The CDR3 is made up of 14 amino acids. CDR3 in amino acids: CASSQSTSNQPQHF. The DNA for the CDR3 is TGTGCCAGCAGCCAGTCAACTAGCAATCAGCCCCAGCATTTT.

The chain has TRBV5-4 and TRBJ2-3; perhaps D is TRBD1 or TRBD2 (5 bases each). Trimming removed 2 bases at V and 1 base at J, with 23 bases between. The CDR3 has 19 residues. The germline V gene encodes CDR1 SGHNT and CDR2 YYREEE (reference sequence). The chain's CDR3 is CASSFVGRNLRDGTDTQYF. The DNA of the CDR3 is TGTGCCAGCAGCTTCGTGGGCAGGAACCTCCGGGACGGCACAGATACGCAGTATTTT.

The chain recombines TRBV5-8 with TRBJ1-5, with no clear D. There are 15 residues in the CDR3. V lost 0 bases to trimming and J lost 0 bases, with 7 bases between them. Germline V gene data show CDR1 as SGHTS and CDR2 as YDEGEE. In DNA, the CDR3 is TGTGCCAGCAGCTTGGGACCGAATAGCAATCAGCCCCAGCATTTT. Translation gives CASSLGPNSNQPQHF.

The V gene is TRBV28, the J gene TRBJ1-1, with D possibly TRBD1 on 5 matching bases. Germline CDR1 is MDHEN and CDR2 is SYDVKM. CDR3 size: 14 residues. Trimming stripped 6 bases from V and 4 bases from J, with 15 bases between. CDR3 DNA sequence: TGTGCCAGCAGACCGGGACCAAAGTTCACTGAAGCTTTCTTT. This sequence encodes CASRPGPKFTEAFF.

This clone was detected only once. This chain joins TRBV11-3 and TRBJ2-7, with D perhaps matching TRBD1 (6 bases). The V gene lost 3 bases and the J gene lost 2 bases, with 26 bases spanning the gap. Germline CDR1 SGHNT, CDR2 YENEEA. The CDR3 loop spans 19 amino acids. The CDR3 sequence: CASSFGYHRSLRQAYEQYV. CDR3 in DNA: TGTGCCAGCAGCTTTGGCTACCACCGGTCGCTACGACAGGCCTACGAGCAGTACGTC.

CDR3 coding DNA: TGTGCCAGCAGCCAAGAACAACCGAGGAATGGCTACACCTTC. It is translated as CASSQEQPRNGYTF. The chain recombines TRBV4-2 with TRBJ1-2, with unresolved D. The CDR3 is made up of 14 amino acids. The germline V and J ends were trimmed by 0 bases and 6 bases, with 11 bases remaining between them. Germline V gene data show CDR1 as LGHNA and CDR2 as YNFKEQ.

This chain links TRBV10-1 with TRBJ1-5; possibly TRBD1 for D (5 bases). The V gene lost 8 bases and the J gene lost 0 bases, with 11 bases spanning the gap. The CDR3 has 14 amino acids. CDR1 and CDR2 (germline): WNHNN, SYGVQD (reference sequence). CDR3 sequence: CASWTTDSNQPQHF. In DNA, the CDR3 is TGCGCCAGCTGGACAACAGATAGCAATCAGCCCCAGCATTTT.

The rearrangement joins TRBV7-9 to TRBJ2-1, with 10 bases matching TRBD1. The germline V gene encodes CDR1 SEHNR and CDR2 FQNEAQ (reference sequence). Losses at the gene ends were 3 bases for V and 15 bases for J; bases not matched to a gene: 14. This CDR3 has 15 amino acids. CDR3 loop: CASSFGTGEAVRRFF. The CDR3 DNA reads as TGTGCCAGCAGCTTCGGGACAGGGGAAGCCGTCCGTCGGTTCTTC.

This clone was seen more than once but under ten times. The chain uses TRBV19 and TRBJ2-7, with 11 bases aligning to TRBD2. CDR1 is LNHDA and CDR2 is SQIVND in the germline V gene (reference sequence). J was trimmed by 4 bases and V by 4 bases; bases with no gene match: 3. The CDR3 runs to 14 residues. The CDR3 loop reads CASSTGLAVYEQYF. The CDR3 DNA is TGTGCCAGTAGTACGGGACTAGCGGTATACGAGCAGTACTTC.

The CDR3 DNA reads as TGTGCCAGCAGTTTAATGGCGGGAATCTACAATGAGCAGTTCTTC. Protein product: CASSLMAGIYNEQFF. The genes are TRBV27 and TRBJ2-1, with D perhaps TRBD2 (6 bases). The V gene lost 2 bases and the J gene lost 3 bases, with 11 bases spanning the gap. This CDR3 contains 15 residues. Germline V gives CDR1 MNHEY, CDR2 SMNVEV (reference sequence).

As to this clone: The sample holds other DNA sequences that translate to the same CDR3. The chain is built from TRBV28 and TRBJ2-7, with D possibly being TRBD2 (6 bases). The V and J ends lost 2 bases and 0 bases respectively, with 8 bases between them. Germline assignment: CDR1 MDHEN and CDR2 SYDVKM. The CDR3 sequence is 14 residues long. CDR3 nucleotides: TGTGCCAGCAGTTTAGCGGGACCCTCCTACGAGCAGTACTTC. It codes for CASSLAGPSYEQYF. The full variable domain, in which reference TRBV28 and TRBJ2-7 provide the parts outside the CDR3, is DVKVTQSSRYLVKRTGEKVFLECVQDMDHENMFWYRQDPGLGLRLIYFSYDVKMKEKGDIPEGYSVSREKKERFSLILESASTNQTSMYLCASSLAGPSYEQYFGPGTRLTVT.